These 21 T cell receptor beta chains share one sample of origin, sequenced in a study of monozygotic twins with inflammatory bowel disease. With the 5' RACE reads reprocessed, TCRdb shows one record per CDR3 protein and no DNA. Recorded for this sample: roughly 320,000 distinct CDR3 sequences. The sequenced sample was blood. These receptors all stem from a human donor with ulcerative colitis or Crohn's disease, or a healthy co-twin of an affected twin (not recorded which).

This chain links TRBV12-3 or TRBV12-4 with TRBJ2-2; as DNA is missing, the TRBD1 call by TCRdb cannot be tested. The CDR3 runs to 16 residues. The CDR3 is CASSSQGGPKTGELFF.

This sequence joins TRBV15 and TRBJ2-2; TCRdb indicates TRBD1, and absent DNA this call remains unverified. In germline, CDR1 is LNHNV, CDR2 YYDKDF (reference sequence). There are 15 residues in the CDR3. The chain's CDR3 is CATSRDGRGAGELFF.

The V and J genes are TRBV7-2 and TRBJ2-7; TCRdb calls TRBD1, which cannot be checked without DNA. Per germline, CDR1 SGHTA and CDR2 FQGNSA. The CDR3 extends over 15 amino acids. CDR3 region: CASSQSGRKTYEQYF.

V gene TRBV4-2 combines with J gene TRBJ2-2; the D call from TCRdb, TRBD2, cannot be confirmed without DNA. There are 18 residues in the CDR3. Per the germline V gene, CDR1 is LGHNA and CDR2 is YNFKEQ. The CDR3 is CASSQDPTSGGLGGELFF.

The rearrangement links TRBV5-5 to TRBJ2-2; TCRdb picks TRBD2, but there is no DNA to check that call. CDR1 SGHKS and CDR2 YYEKEE come from the germline V gene (reference sequence). The CDR3 loop spans 16 amino acids. CDR3 sequence: CASSLGVRREAGELFF. The whole variable domain, filled in from reference TRBV5-5 and TRBJ2-2, reads DAGVTQSPTHLIKTRGQQVTLRCSPISGHKSVSWYQQVLGQGPQFIFQYYEKEERGRGNFPDRFSARQFPNYSSELNVNALLLGDSALYLCASSLGVRREAGELFFGEGSRLTVL.

The chain is built from TRBV20-1 and TRBJ2-5; without DNA, the TCRdb call of TRBD2 cannot be checked. Germline V gene lookup returns CDR1 DFQATT and CDR2 SNEGSKA (reference sequence). This CDR3 is 13 amino acids long. This CDR3 is CSAPHSGEETQYF.

The genes are TRBV18 and TRBJ2-2. This CDR3 is 15 amino acids long. The germline V gene encodes CDR1 KGHSH and CDR2 LQKENI. CDR3 region: CASSPLGISTGELFF.

The rearrangement uses TRBV11-2 and TRBJ2-7; TCRdb lists TRBD2, though no DNA is available to test this call. CDR1 SGHAT and CDR2 FQNNGV come from the germline V gene. The CDR3 is made up of 18 amino acids. The CDR3 here is CASSLTSGRHDYSYEQYF.

The chain employs TRBV4-3 and TRBJ2-3; the TRBD1 assignment by TCRdb is unverifiable without DNA. CDR3 size: 13 residues. Looked up from germline, CDR1 is LGHNA and CDR2 is YSLEER. CDR3 sequence reads: CASSQDRPGPQYF.

V is TRBV7-9 and J is TRBJ1-5; the TCRdb D gene call, TRBD1, has no DNA to confirm it. This CDR3 contains 14 residues. CDR1 SEHNR and CDR2 FQNEAQ come from the germline V gene (reference sequence). The CDR3 region is CASSTGGAAQPQHF.

This chain joins TRBV6-5 and TRBJ2-5; as DNA is missing, the TRBD1 call by TCRdb cannot be tested. CDR1 and CDR2 (germline): MNHEY, SVGAGI. The CDR3 has 13 amino acids. The CDR3 sequence: CASSYGGLETQYF.

V gene TRBV9 combines with J gene TRBJ1-5. Germline CDR1 reads SGDLS; CDR2 reads YYNGEE. The CDR3 extends over 14 amino acids. CDR3 amino acids: CASSAGRSNQPQHF.

V and J are TRBV20-1 and TRBJ1-5. The length of the CDR3 is 13 residues. Per the germline V gene, CDR1 is DFQATT and CDR2 is SNEGSKA (reference sequence). The chain's CDR3 is CSARVFGNQPQHF.

The genes are TRBV5-1 and TRBJ1-1. This CDR3 region has 14 residues. From germline, CDR1 is SGHRS and CDR2 YFSETQ. CDR3 sequence reads: CASSLGGGQDEAFF. The full variable domain, in which reference TRBV5-1 and TRBJ1-1 provide the parts outside the CDR3, is KAGVTQTPRYLIKTRGQQVTLSCSPISGHRSVSWYQQTPGQGLQFLFEYFSETQRNKGNFPGRFSGRQFSNSRSEMNVSTLELGDSALYLCASSLGGGQDEAFFGQGTRLTVV.

The genes are TRBV19 and TRBJ1-5. The CDR3 spans 15 residues. Germline V CDR1 and CDR2: LNHDA, SQIVND (reference sequence). The CDR3 loop reads CASSNGVQSDQPQHF.

The J gene is TRBJ2-5, the V gene TRBV5-4; TCRdb gives TRBD1 as the D gene, but with no DNA this cannot be confirmed. From germline, CDR1 is SGHNT and CDR2 YYREEE (reference sequence). The CDR3 has 14 residues. This chain's CDR3 is CASSSQGNQETQYF.

V is TRBV11-2 and J is TRBJ2-3; TCRdb gives TRBD1 as the D gene, but with no DNA this cannot be confirmed. In germline, CDR1 is SGHAT, CDR2 FQNNGV. The CDR3 spans 18 residues. CDR3 in amino acids: CASSLSPAGHNHPDTQYF.

The genes are TRBV27 and TRBJ2-7; TCRdb's D gene call, TRBD1, goes unchecked for lack of DNA. From germline, CDR1 is MNHEY and CDR2 SMNVEV (reference sequence). CDR3 length: 15 residues. CDR3 loop: CASSDRDTGRGEQYF.

The V and J genes are TRBV20-1 and TRBJ2-4; there is no DNA to check the TCRdb D call of TRBD1. The CDR3 length is 15 residues. Per the germline V gene, CDR1 is DFQATT and CDR2 is SNEGSKA (reference sequence). The CDR3 protein is CSAPGPKGNKNIQYF.

The CDR3 is CASSYQTTGNNEQFF. The J gene is TRBJ2-1, the V gene TRBV7-9; TCRdb gives TRBD1 as the D gene, but with no DNA this cannot be confirmed. The germline CDR1 and CDR2 sequences are SEHNR and FQNEAQ (reference sequence). This CDR3 is 15 amino acids long. Full variable domain (remainder filled in from reference TRBV7-9 and TRBJ2-1): DTGVSQNPRHKITKRGQNVTFRCDPISEHNRLYWYRQTLGQGPEFLTYFQNEAQLEKSRLLSDRFSAERPKGSFSTLEIQRTEQGDSAMYLCASSYQTTGNNEQFFGPGTRLTVL.

V usage is TRBV6-5 and J usage is TRBJ1-4. The germline gives CDR1 MNHEY, CDR2 SVGAGI. The CDR3 consists of 13 residues. The CDR3 reads CASSYSDYEKLFF.